This T cell receptor (beta chain) was sequenced in a study of memory CD4+ T cells and cytomegalovirus serostatus. Findings and limits, study-wide: Median bootstrapped AUC for CMV status was about 0.96 originally, approximately 0.93 US-trained.

In this sample, this clone turned up a few times. Its antigen is as yet unknown. Profiling relied on immunoSEQ multiplex PCR, and the TCRdb table lists in-frame clones only, not all of them. The sample gives some 46,000 clones, over 70% of which show up once; around 0.61% is in the top ten. Single viable CD3+CD4+CD8-CD45RO+ cells were sorted as the memory CD4+ T cells. After thawing, CD4+ T cells were positively selected. Sequencing input: memory CD4+ T cells from blood. The TCR originated in an adult in good health and CMV-seronegative.

CDR3 loop: CASKIELAGELFF. DNA for the CDR3: TGTGCCAGCAAAATAGAACTAGCCGGGGAGCTGTTTTTT. The chain employs TRBV6-1 and TRBJ2-2, with D perhaps matching TRBD2 (5 bases). The germline V and J ends were trimmed by 7 bases and 6 bases, with 12 bases remaining between them. Germline CDR1 is MNHNS and CDR2 is SASEGT. This CDR3 is built from 13 residues.